These 30 T cell receptor beta chains came from one sample sequenced in a study of vaccination and CD4 T cells after COVID-19. The antigens of these receptors remain unknown. The assay that was used to sequence DNA from cultured CD4+ T cells was the Oncomine TCR Beta short-read assay. TCRdb itself ran the PCR reads through MiXCR, one entry per CDR3 protein. Of roughly 15,000 distinct CDR3 sequences listed, around 58% were seen once; the top ten hold 9.5% to 12%. The treatment was: approximately nine-day PBMC culture with coronavirus spike peptide pools or control peptides (ViraFEST assay). Sequenced input: CD4+ T cells from blood, cultured in vitro. All receptors derive from a human donor who had recovered from COVID-19.

CDR3 nucleotide sequence: TGTGCCACCAGTCACCGGGACAGGGATCAGGATGGCTACACCTTC. Protein: CATSHRDRDQDGYTF. The rearrangement uses TRBV24-1 and TRBJ1-2, with 9 bases fitting TRBD1. Germline lookup yields CDR1 KGHDR and CDR2 SFDVKD. The CDR3 sequence is 15 residues long. The J segment lost 6 bases and the V segment lost 6 bases, leaving 10 bases of the junction unmatched.

The chain joins TRBV2 to TRBJ2-3; 11 nucleotides align to TRBD2. J was trimmed by 4 bases and V by 6 bases; bases with no gene match: 6. CDR1 is SNHLY and CDR2 is FYNNEI in the germline V gene. The CDR3 sequence is 15 residues long. The DNA for the CDR3 is TGTGCCAGCAGCCCTACTAGCGGGAGCGCAGATACGCAGTATTTT. Protein: CASSPTSGSADTQYF.

The rearrangement links TRBV28 to TRBJ1-2; unclear D gene. Germline V lookup: CDR1 MDHEN, CDR2 SYDVKM. The CDR3 consists of 12 residues. Trimming removed 5 bases from V and 8 bases from J, with 12 bases in between. The CDR3 sequence: CASSLPLSGYTF. DNA of the CDR3: TGTGCCAGCAGTCTGCCGCTATCAGGCTACACCTTC.

The V call is TRBV21-1, the J call TRBJ1-2; TRBD1, the table's D call, lacks a check against the DNA. TRBV21-1 is a pseudogene segment. The CDR3 contains 18 residues. The DNA for the CDR3 is TGTGCCAGCAGCCCCCCGGGGGCCAAACAAATCCATAGCTATGGCTACACCTTC. As protein: CASSPPGAKQIHSYGYTF.

This clonotype was counted a single time. The chain carries TRBV24-1 and TRBJ2-3; the D gene is possibly TRBD2 (5 bases). The CDR3 is 13 residues long. V was cut by 4 bases and J by 5 bases, with 9 bases left in between. Germline CDR1 KGHDR, CDR2 SFDVKD. CDR3 coding DNA: TGTGCCACCAGTGACGGTCGGGGAGATACGCAGTATTTT. This gives the protein CATSDGRGDTQYF.

This clonotype was seen a few times. The chain uses TRBV7-9 and TRBJ2-7; D might be TRBD1 (6 bases). With 6 bases removed from V and 2 bases from J, the gap between germline ends came to 17 bases. Germline CDR1 reads SEHNR; CDR2 reads FQNEAQ (reference sequence). The CDR3 length is 15 residues. The CDR3 DNA follows: TGTGCCAGCAGTCCAGGTATCTGGGACACCTACGAGCAGTACTTC. Translated: CASSPGIWDTYEQYF.

This sequence joins TRBV11-2 and TRBJ1-1, with a weak D call TRBD1 (5 bases). The CDR3 spans 13 residues. Germline CDR1 is SGHAT and CDR2 is FQNNGV. Trimming stripped 6 bases from V and 12 bases from J, with 20 bases between. The CDR3 DNA follows: TGTGCCAGCAGTCCCTATTCCGGGACGAGAACTTTCTTT. It encodes CASSPYSGTRTFF.

The rearrangement joins TRBV2 to TRBJ1-2, with 7 bases fitting TRBD1. In germline, CDR1 is SNHLY, CDR2 FYNNEI. CDR3 length equals 21 residues. The trim removed 0 bases at V and 4 bases at J, leaving 23 bases unmatched. CDR3 coding DNA: TGTGCCAGCAGTGAAGCAATAGCCGCCCACCCGTGGGACAGCGACTTCTATGGCTACACCTTC. It is translated as CASSEAIAAHPWDSDFYGYTF.

The chain has TRBV20-1 and TRBJ1-5; D possibly corresponds to TRBD1 (5 bases). Germline values: CDR1 DFQATT, CDR2 SNEGSKA (reference sequence). The V end was cut by 5 bases, the J end by 4 bases, with 18 bases between. The length of the CDR3 is 15 residues. This chain's CDR3 is CSAFPGPASNQPQHF. CDR3 sequence (DNA): TGCAGTGCTTTTCCAGGGCCAGCTTCTAATCAGCCCCAGCATTTT.

By share, this clonotype ranks as medium-sized. The chain recombines TRBV19 with TRBJ2-5; TRBD2 matches 8 bases. This CDR3 is 15 amino acids long. Unmatched junction bases numbered 9, after V lost 4 bases and J lost 5 bases. Germline CDR1 LNHDA, CDR2 SQIVND (reference sequence). CDR3 sequence: CASSSSRERGETQYF. The DNA of the CDR3 is TGTGCCAGTAGTAGTTCCCGGGAGCGGGGGGAGACCCAGTACTTC.

This clonotype has just one count. The V call is TRBV2, the J call TRBJ2-5, with 8 bases aligning to TRBD2. V lost 6 bases to trimming and J lost 4 bases; unmatched junction nucleotides: 7. The germline V gene has CDR1 SNHLY and CDR2 FYNNEI. This CDR3 has 14 amino acids. The CDR3 DNA follows: TGTGCCAGCAGGGAGCGGGAGACGGGAGAGACCCAGTACTTC. This codes for CASRERETGETQYF.

This chain links TRBV28 with TRBJ2-5, with D perhaps TRBD1 (5 bases). Between the trimmed V and J ends, which lost 2 bases and 5 bases, there was a span of 27 bases. Germline assignment: CDR1 MDHEN and CDR2 SYDVKM. This CDR3 comprises 19 residues. In DNA form, the CDR3 reads TGTGCCAGCAGTTTAACCCTCACCCGCCAGGGTAAGGTGAGGGAGACCCAGTACTTC. This sequence encodes CASSLTLTRQGKVRETQYF.

The V and J genes are TRBV12-3 or TRBV12-4 and TRBJ2-2; D is possibly TRBD1 or TRBD2 (5 bases each). V was shortened by 8 bases and J by 7 bases, with 11 bases between the two germline ends. The CDR3 loop spans 12 amino acids. The DNA for the CDR3 is TGTGCCAGCGGGACGGGTTACGGGGAGCTGTTTTTT. It yields the protein CASGTGYGELFF.

The chain employs TRBV24-1 and TRBJ2-5; D is possibly TRBD1 or TRBD2 (5 bases each). In germline, CDR1 is KGHDR, CDR2 SFDVKD. The CDR3 contains 13 residues. V dropped 2 bases and J dropped 5 bases, with 8 bases sitting between them. This CDR3 reads CATSDSWGETQYF. CDR3 bases: TGTGCCACCAGTGATTCGTGGGGGGAGACCCAGTACTTC.

The chain recombines TRBV15 with TRBJ2-6; a possible D gene is TRBD2 (5 bases). CDR1 and CDR2 (germline): LNHNV, YYDKDF (reference sequence). This CDR3 contains 17 residues. Deletions cut 0 bases from V and 4 bases from J, with 13 bases between. The CDR3, as DNA: TGTGCCACCAGCAGAGATGCGGGTATTTGGGGGGCCAACGTCCTGACTTTC. Translated, it gives CATSRDAGIWGANVLTF.

The rearrangement joins TRBV5-1 to TRBJ2-5; a possible D gene is TRBD1 (6 bases). V shed 4 bases and J shed 4 bases, with 11 bases lying between them. Germline-derived CDR1 and CDR2 are SGHRS and YFSETQ. This CDR3 is built from 13 residues. The CDR3: CASSVGRGETQYF. The CDR3 DNA follows: TGCGCCAGCAGCGTCGGCAGGGGAGAGACCCAGTACTTC.

This clonotype came up once. The chain is built from TRBV10-1 and TRBJ2-3; no reliable D call. This CDR3 contains 13 residues. Germline V gene data show CDR1 as WNHNN and CDR2 as SYGVQD (reference sequence). With 4 bases removed from V and 6 bases from J, the gap between germline ends came to 11 bases. The CDR3 loop is CASSVGLGDTQYF. The CDR3 nucleotides are TGCGCCAGCAGTGTCGGGCTCGGGGATACGCAGTATTTT.

This clonotype turned up a few times. V gene TRBV21-1 combines with J gene TRBJ2-7; the tabulated D call, TRBD1, remains unverified against the DNA. TRBV21-1 is termed a pseudogene. The CDR3 length is 13 residues. CDR3 amino acids: CARRTGSTYEQYF. The CDR3, as DNA: TGTGCCAGGAGGACAGGGTCCACCTACGAGCAGTACTTC.

The chain combines TRBV28 with TRBJ1-1, with no clear D. V was cut by 7 bases and J by 2 bases, with 8 bases left in between. This CDR3 region has 12 residues. CDR1 and CDR2 (germline): MDHEN, SYDVKM. CDR3 residues: CASTTSNTEAFF. In nucleotides, the CDR3 is TGTGCCAGCACCACTTCCAACACTGAAGCTTTCTTT.

The chain couples TRBV5-1 to TRBJ1-1; 8 bases fit TRBD1. Germline V gives CDR1 SGHRS, CDR2 YFSETQ. CDR3 length: 13 residues. V was pared by 4 bases and J by 11 bases, with 10 bases of the junction left unmatched. The CDR3 bases are TGCGCCAGCAGCGAAGGACAGGGAACGACGGCTTTCTTT. The encoded protein is CASSEGQGTTAFF.

The chain carries TRBV7-8 and TRBJ1-3; D might be TRBD1 (6 bases). The CDR3 extends over 14 amino acids. Germline-derived CDR1 and CDR2 are SGHVS and FQNEAQ. Trimming took off 6 bases at V and 4 bases at J, with 13 bases between the two ends. The CDR3 coding sequence is TGTGCCAGCAGTCCCCGGGACACGGGAAACACCATATATTTT. Protein: CASSPRDTGNTIYF.

A remark on this clonotype: At one end the junction does not follow the germline gene, possibly because of a read error. The V and J genes are TRBV6-1 and TRBJ1-2; unclear D gene. This CDR3 region has 15 residues. Germline values: CDR1 MNHNS, CDR2 SASEGT. The CDR3 DNA reads as TGTGCCAGCAGCGAAGACCAGATGAACCTCTATGGCTACACCTTC. Its protein is CASSEDQMNLYGYTF.

This clonotype was counted a single time. This chain connects TRBV30 to TRBJ1-2, with 7 bases matching TRBD1. Germline-derived CDR1 and CDR2 are GTSNPN and SVGIG (reference sequence). Trimming removed 0 bases from V and 5 bases from J; junction bases left unmatched: 6. The CDR3 consists of 14 residues. The CDR3 DNA reads TGTGCCTGGAGTGTACAGGGGATTGAGTATGGCTACACCTTC. It specifies CAWSVQGIEYGYTF. Using reference TRBV30 and TRBJ1-2 for the parts outside the CDR3, the full variable domain is SQTIHQWPATLVQPVGSPLSLECTVEGTSNPNLYWYRQAAGRGLQLLFYSVGIGQISSEVPQNLSASRPQDRQFILSSKKLLLSDSGFYLCAWSVQGIEYGYTFGSGTRLTVV.

This clonotype has more than one count but fewer than ten. The chain carries TRBV20-1 and TRBJ1-3; 8 nucleotides line up with TRBD1. CDR1 DFQATT and CDR2 SNEGSKA come from the germline V gene (reference sequence). The CDR3 totals 16 residues. Trimming took 1 base from V and 8 from J; bases not matched to a gene: 13. The CDR3: CSARAAPGQGADTIYF. In nucleotides, the CDR3 is TGCAGTGCTAGAGCAGCCCCAGGGCAGGGGGCGGACACCATATATTTT.

The rearrangement joins TRBV27 to TRBJ2-5; 7 nucleotides line up with TRBD2. This CDR3 contains 17 residues. Germline CDR1 and CDR2: MNHEY and SMNVEV (reference sequence). V was pared by 6 bases and J by 3 bases, with 16 bases of the junction left unmatched. In DNA form, the CDR3 reads TGTGCCAGCAGCCAACTAAAGGGTGTGGCGGGAGAAGAGACCCAGTACTTC. It is translated as CASSQLKGVAGEETQYF.

V and J are TRBV3-1 and TRBJ1-2, with D uncertain. CDR3 length: 12 residues. V was pared by 1 base and J by 7 bases, with 7 bases between. The germline V gene has CDR1 LGHDT and CDR2 YNNKEL (reference sequence). The CDR3 nucleotides read TGTGCCAGCAGCCAAGTTCGGGGTGGCTACACCTTC. It is translated as CASSQVRGGYTF.

This chain uses TRBV5-4 with TRBJ1-2; no reliable D call. Germline V gene lookup returns CDR1 SGHNT and CDR2 YYREEE (reference sequence). The CDR3 is made up of 14 amino acids. The V gene lost 1 base and the J gene lost 2 bases, with 9 bases spanning the gap. CDR3 in amino acids: CASSLLVGNYGYTF. The CDR3 DNA reads TGTGCCAGCAGCTTGTTGGTAGGGAACTATGGCTACACCTTC.

This clonotype came up once. CDR3: CASSFQGSYGYTF. DNA for the CDR3: TGTGCCAGCAGTTTCCAGGGGTCCTATGGCTACACCTTC. J is TRBJ1-2 and V is TRBV12-3 or TRBV12-4, with D perhaps TRBD1 (6 bases). The CDR3 is made up of 13 amino acids. V was pared by 3 bases and J by 4 bases, with 9 bases between.

The chain couples TRBV20-1 to TRBJ1-3; D is uncertain. The CDR3 extends over 13 amino acids. V was trimmed by 3 bases and J by 0 bases, leaving 6 bases between them. Germline V gene data show CDR1 as DFQATT and CDR2 as SNEGSKA (reference sequence). The CDR3 spells CSASPNSGNTIYF. CDR3 DNA sequence: TGCAGTGCTAGTCCTAACTCTGGAAACACCATATATTTT.

In DNA form, the CDR3 reads TGCAGTGCTAGAGTGGACAGGGCCCCCTTGGAGCAGTACTTC. It yields the protein CSARVDRAPLEQYF. The gene calls are TRBV20-1 and TRBJ2-7; 8 nucleotides agree with TRBD1. Germline V gene sequence: CDR1 DFQATT, CDR2 SNEGSKA (reference sequence). V shed 1 base, J shed 7 bases, and the junction held 9 bases outside the gene matches. The CDR3 consists of 14 residues.